What follows are 5 T cell receptor beta chains derived from one specimen sequenced in a study of cytomegalovirus exposure and HLA in healthy donors. Vbeta (60) and Jbeta (13) primers were used in the PCR. Assay: immunoSEQ multiplex PCR; the TCRdb copy retains only in-frame clones and omits some. Of around 200,000 clones in the sample, approximately 80% are singletons; the top ten hold about 0.22%. The sample consisted of PBMCs. The receptors stem from a girl aged 2 to 10 in good health and CMV-seronegative.

This clone occurred a few times. The chain couples TRBV7-2 to TRBJ2-5, with 9 nucleotides matching TRBD2. Germline CDR1 and CDR2: SGHTA and FQGNSA. The CDR3 covers 18 residues. The V and J ends lost 5 bases and 1 base, in that order; junction bases with no gene match: 14. CDR3 nucleotide sequence: TGTGCCAGCAGCAAAACAAGCGGGAGGCAAACCTTCCAAGAGACCCAGTACTTC. Translation gives CASSKTSGRQTFQETQYF.

The V gene is TRBV7-7, the J gene TRBJ1-2; 8 nucleotides match TRBD1. Trimming took 4 bases from V and 8 from J; bases not matched to a gene: 12. Germline loops: CDR1 SSHAT, CDR2 FNYEAQ (reference sequence). This CDR3 region has 15 residues. The CDR3 region has the DNA TGTGCCAGCAGCTCCGAGACAGGGGAAGAGAAGGGCTACACCTTC. This sequence encodes CASSSETGEEKGYTF.

The rearrangement uses TRBV27 and TRBJ2-1, with TRBD2 identical over 7 bases. Germline CDR1 MNHEY, CDR2 SMNVEV (reference sequence). Trimming took 5 bases from V and 8 from J; bases not matched to a gene: 18. CDR3 length: 17 residues. The CDR3 loop is CASSPLLAAMDGHEQFF. The CDR3 coding sequence is TGTGCCAGCAGTCCCCTCCTAGCGGCGATGGACGGCCATGAGCAGTTCTTC.

The J gene is TRBJ1-2, the V gene TRBV18; 8 bases are a match to TRBD1. Trimming at V came to 4 bases and at J to 4 bases, leaving 8 bases not matched to a gene. CDR1 and CDR2 from the germline V gene are KGHSH and LQKENI. This CDR3 spans 15 amino acids. CDR3: CASSQTGDDAYGYTF. In DNA, the CDR3 is TGTGCCAGCTCACAGACAGGGGACGACGCCTATGGCTACACCTTC.

This chain links TRBV2 with TRBJ1-5; 7 bases fit TRBD1. CDR1 is SNHLY and CDR2 is FYNNEI in the germline V gene. Unmatched junction bases numbered 4, after V lost 6 bases and J lost 2 bases. There are 14 residues in the CDR3. CDR3 sequence reads: CASSVGQGNQPQHF. The CDR3 DNA is TGTGCCAGCAGCGTAGGACAGGGCAATCAGCCCCAGCATTTT.